One and the same sample provided the 25 T cell receptor beta chains below, sequenced in a study of blood T cell repertoires in COVID-19. Clones were sequenced by immunoSEQ multiplex PCR, and TCRdb holds only the in-frame ones, with some missing. The table has some 110,000 clones, 65% to 85% seen once. The sequenced material came from PBMCs or T cells enriched from blood (not recorded which). The receptors stem from a woman aged 30 to 39 who had recovered from COVID-19.

This clone was observed at least ten times. The chain couples TRBV14 to TRBJ2-3; tentative D call: TRBD1 (6 bases). The CDR3 has 12 residues. Germline V gives CDR1 SGHDN, CDR2 FVKESK. With 6 bases removed from V and 5 bases from J, the gap between germline ends came to 9 bases. CDR3 amino acids: CASSLRGDTQYF. For the CDR3, the DNA is TGTGCCAGCAGTCTCAGGGGAGATACGCAGTATTTT. Full variable domain (missing parts from reference TRBV14 and TRBJ2-3): EAGVTQFPSHSVIEKGQTVTLRCDPISGHDNLYWYRRVMGKEIKFLLHFVKESKQDESGMPNNRFLAERTGGTYSTLKVQPAELEDSGVYFCASSLRGDTQYFGPGTRLTVL.

V gene TRBV6-4 combines with J gene TRBJ2-3; TRBD1 agrees at 9 bases. The CDR3 spans 15 residues. The germline V gene encodes CDR1 MRHNA and CDR2 SNTAGT. Trimming at V came to 4 bases and at J to 4 bases, leaving 6 bases not matched to a gene. CDR3 DNA sequence: TGTGCCAGCAGTGTTGAACAGGGGGCAGCAGATACGCAGTATTTT. Encoded protein: CASSVEQGAADTQYF.

The V call is TRBV7-9, the J call TRBJ2-3; D gene uncertain. Germline CDR1 and CDR2: SEHNR and FQNEAQ (reference sequence). The CDR3 runs to 14 residues. Trimming left V 7 bases short and J 5 bases short, with 16 bases between. CDR3 nucleotides: TGTGCCAGCACCGATTTCCACACGAAAGATACGCAGTATTTT. Amino acid sequence: CASTDFHTKDTQYF.

V is TRBV5-1 and J is TRBJ2-6; 7 bases are shared with TRBD1. V lost 4 bases and J lost 2; bases outside the gene matches: 9. CDR3 length: 17 residues. Germline V gives CDR1 SGHRS, CDR2 YFSETQ. CDR3 in amino acids: CASSLTGVTAGANVLTF. CDR3 sequence (DNA): TGCGCCAGCAGCCTTACAGGGGTAACGGCTGGGGCCAACGTCCTGACTTTC.

The chain carries TRBV28 and TRBJ2-4; tentative D call: TRBD2 (5 bases). Germline V gene data show CDR1 as MDHEN and CDR2 as SYDVKM. V lost 4 bases and J lost 3, with 13 bases in between. The CDR3 spans 15 residues. The DNA for the CDR3 is TGTGCCAGCAGTTATTACGGGAACGGCAAAAACATTCAGTACTTC. This gives the protein CASSYYGNGKNIQYF.

This chain links TRBV14 with TRBJ2-3; D gene uncertain. This CDR3 contains 15 residues. From germline, CDR1 is SGHDN and CDR2 FVKESK. V was shortened by 3 bases and J by 1 base, with 11 bases between the two germline ends. CDR3 residues: CASSQLHRGTDTQYF. For the CDR3, the DNA is TGTGCCAGCAGCCAGCTACACCGGGGCACAGATACGCAGTATTTT.

CDR3: CASVTTGVGGNTIYF. The CDR3 nucleotides read TGTGCCAGCGTAACCACAGGAGTAGGTGGAAACACCATATATTTT. V usage is TRBV18 and J usage is TRBJ1-3; D may be TRBD1 (5 bases). This CDR3 has 15 amino acids. V lost 8 bases and J lost 3, with 17 bases in between. The germline V gene encodes CDR1 KGHSH and CDR2 LQKENI.

The rearrangement uses TRBV30 and TRBJ1-2, with TRBD1 identical over 8 bases. Germline V CDR1 and CDR2: GTSNPN, SVGIG (reference sequence). The CDR3 consists of 14 residues. The V gene end was trimmed by 4 bases and the J gene end by 6 bases; junction bases not matched to a gene: 10. The CDR3 is CAWTGQGNYDGYTF. The CDR3 DNA sequence: TGTGCCTGGACCGGACAGGGAAACTACGATGGCTACACCTTC.

The chain combines TRBV7-9 with TRBJ2-3; the D gene is possibly TRBD2 (5 bases). The V gene lost 6 bases and the J gene lost 3 bases, with 7 bases spanning the gap. Germline V gene lookup returns CDR1 SEHNR and CDR2 FQNEAQ (reference sequence). This CDR3 has 12 residues. As DNA, the CDR3 is TGTGCCAGCAGACGCGGGACAGATACGCAGTATTTT. Translating gives CASRRGTDTQYF.

The V and J genes are TRBV19 and TRBJ1-6; D is unclear. The germline V gene has CDR1 LNHDA and CDR2 SQIVND (reference sequence). The CDR3 has 20 residues. Deletions cut 2 bases from V and 0 bases from J, with 20 bases between. The CDR3 here is CASSIFGISGPGSYNSPLHF. CDR3 coding DNA: TGTGCCAGTAGTATATTCGGTATAAGCGGGCCTGGCTCCTATAATTCACCCCTCCACTTT.

The chain uses TRBV25-1 and TRBJ1-1; D call uncertain. The germline V gene encodes CDR1 MGHDK and CDR2 SYGVNS. The CDR3 extends over 12 amino acids. Trimming removed 8 bases from V and 9 bases from J, with 16 bases in between. In DNA, the CDR3 is TGTGCCAGCCGAATGGCTTGGCAGAAAGCTTTCTTT. Translated: CASRMAWQKAFF.

This clone appeared a few times. CDR3 sequence (DNA): TGCGCCAGCAGCTCACCGACAGTATTCGACAATGAGCAGTTCTTC. Protein product: CASSSPTVFDNEQFF. The chain employs TRBV5-1 and TRBJ2-1; D might be TRBD1 (5 bases). Germline CDR1 reads SGHRS; CDR2 reads YFSETQ. This CDR3 contains 15 residues. V lost 3 bases and J lost 5, with 15 bases in between.

This rearrangement joins TRBV24-1 to TRBJ2-7, with 14 nucleotides matching TRBD2. This CDR3 has 16 residues. With 9 bases clipped from V and 4 bases from J, the junction kept 10 bases outside the gene matches. Germline CDR1 reads KGHDR; CDR2 reads SFDVKD. As DNA, the CDR3 is TGTGCCACCGCTGGCAGGGGGACTAGCGGGAGATACGAGCAGTACTTC. Translated, it gives CATAGRGTSGRYEQYF.

This clone has only one observation. The genes are TRBV18 and TRBJ1-3, with TRBD1 as a possible D gene (5 bases). The germline V gene has CDR1 KGHSH and CDR2 LQKENI. This CDR3 comprises 15 residues. Trimming took 2 bases from V and 0 from J, leaving 8 bases between them. CDR3 in DNA: TGTGCCAGCTCACCAGAGGGACTCTCTGGAAACACCATATATTTT. Its protein is CASSPEGLSGNTIYF.

The chain recombines TRBV5-1 with TRBJ2-4; perhaps TRBD1 as D (5 bases). Trimming took off 2 bases at V and 3 bases at J, with 12 bases between the two ends. The germline V gene encodes CDR1 SGHRS and CDR2 YFSETQ. The length of the CDR3 is 15 residues. Here the CDR3 reads CASSFRDPGKNIQYF. The CDR3 DNA follows: TGCGCCAGCAGCTTCAGGGATCCAGGCAAAAACATTCAGTACTTC.

This chain connects TRBV9 to TRBJ1-1; D unclear. Trimming pared 0 bases from V and 2 bases from J, leaving 8 bases between. The CDR3 spans 14 residues. From germline, CDR1 is SGDLS and CDR2 YYNGEE. The CDR3 protein is CASSVGIFNTEAFF. Written as DNA, the CDR3 is TGTGCCAGCAGCGTAGGTATCTTTAACACTGAAGCTTTCTTT. The full variable domain, rest sourced from reference TRBV9 and TRBJ1-1, is DSGVTQTPKHLITATGQRVTLRCSPRSGDLSVYWYQQSLDQGLQFLIQYYNGEERAKGNILERFSAQQFPDLHSELNLSSLELGDSALYFCASSVGIFNTEAFFGQGTRLTVV.

This clone was found a few times. J is TRBJ1-2 and V is TRBV4-1; D is uncertain. Per the germline V gene, CDR1 is MGHRA and CDR2 is YSYEKL. The CDR3 contains 15 residues. V dropped 6 bases and J dropped 1 base, with 15 bases sitting between them. The CDR3, as DNA: TGCGCCAGCAGTCTCTCCAGAGGACTTAACTATGGCTACACCTTC. Translated: CASSLSRGLNYGYTF.

J is TRBJ2-3 and V is TRBV7-2; TRBD2 agrees at 13 bases. Germline CDR1 is SGHTA and CDR2 is FQGNSA. This CDR3 is 16 amino acids long. The ends lost 4 bases at V and 5 bases at J; junction bases unmatched: 6. CDR3 sequence reads: CASSSRLAGGLDTQYF. The CDR3 bases are TGTGCCAGCAGCTCGAGACTAGCGGGAGGCCTAGATACGCAGTATTTT.

This chain links TRBV2 with TRBJ2-7; D not resolved. V lost 6 bases to trimming and J lost 5 bases, with 17 bases between them. The CDR3 runs 14 residues. The germline V gene encodes CDR1 SNHLY and CDR2 FYNNEI. The CDR3 DNA reads as TGTGCCAGCAGCCCCCTCTTGGGCGACGACGAGCAGTACTTC. Protein: CASSPLLGDDEQYF.

The V gene is TRBV5-8, the J gene TRBJ2-2; TRBD1 matches at 9 bases. The CDR3 is made up of 15 amino acids. With 3 bases clipped from V and 4 bases from J, the junction kept 4 bases outside the gene matches. CDR1 is SGHTS and CDR2 is YDEGEE in the germline V gene. CDR3 region: CASSWGTGPTGELFF. In DNA, the CDR3 is TGTGCCAGCAGCTGGGGGACAGGGCCCACCGGGGAGCTGTTTTTT.

In this sample, this clone turned up a few times. The V and J genes are TRBV2 and TRBJ1-4, with D uncertain. CDR3 size: 14 residues. Per the germline V gene, CDR1 is SNHLY and CDR2 is FYNNEI. V dropped 8 bases and J dropped 3 bases, with 13 bases sitting between them. The CDR3 reads CASRRFYPNEKLFF. DNA of the CDR3: TGTGCCAGCCGGCGGTTTTACCCTAATGAAAAACTGTTTTTT.

The rearrangement uses TRBV6-2 or TRBV6-3 and TRBJ1-1; 7 bases are a match to TRBD1. J gave up 2 bases and V 5 bases, and 5 bases lay outside the gene matches. The CDR3 has 14 residues. Germline assignment: CDR1 MNHEY and CDR2 SVGEGT. The CDR3 coding sequence is TGTGCCAGCAGTGGGACAGTTTTAAACACTGAAGCTTTCTTT. Residues: CASSGTVLNTEAFF.

The chain has TRBV7-2 and TRBJ2-1; 10 bases align to TRBD2. The V gene's germline CDR1 is SGHTA and CDR2 FQGNSA. J gave up 6 bases and V 5 bases, and 7 bases lay outside the gene matches. The CDR3 is made up of 15 amino acids. The CDR3 DNA sequence: TGTGCCAGCAGCCTAACGGGACTAGCGCTCAATGAGCAGTTCTTC. Translation: CASSLTGLALNEQFF.

J is TRBJ1-6 and V is TRBV7-2, with 8 positions matching TRBD1. The CDR3 loop spans 15 amino acids. After removal of 3 bases from V and 7 bases from J, the junction contained 5 bases not matched to a gene. In germline, CDR1 is SGHTA, CDR2 FQGNSA. CDR3 region: CASSLDRARNSPLHF. CDR3 DNA sequence: TGTGCCAGCAGCTTGGACAGGGCTAGGAATTCACCCCTCCACTTT.

The genes are TRBV6-5 and TRBJ1-1; 8 bases agree with TRBD1. The CDR3 is 15 residues long. Germline values: CDR1 MNHEY, CDR2 SVGAGI. Losses at the gene ends were 4 bases for V and 1 base for J; bases not matched to a gene: 5. CDR3 amino acids: CASSSPGQGNTEAFF. DNA of the CDR3: TGTGCCAGCAGTTCCCCTGGACAGGGGAACACTGAAGCTTTCTTT.